This T cell receptor (beta chain) was recovered during a study of CXCR3-negative and CXCR3-positive naive CD8 T cells. Looking at the study overall: Cumulative TRB read yield was around 150 million, averaging about 1.5 +/- 0.3 million per library.

All CD8+ T cell subsets were sorted in triplicate at 330,000 or so cells each. Researchers prepared the TRB cDNA libraries using 5' RACE with UMI labels. TCRdb re-called the 5' RACE reads; one entry per CDR3 protein, DNA not given. This table lists about 43,000 distinct CDR3 sequences. Germline V gene sequence: CDR1 SGHTA, CDR2 FQGNSA. This CDR3 spans 18 amino acids. Sequencing used memory CD8+ T cells from blood. This clonotype was sampled from a human donor in good health. Some clones in this sample may be carry-over from other donors' samples. This chain links TRBV7-2 with TRBJ1-2; TCRdb's D call of TRBD1 is untestable without DNA. This CDR3 reads CASSPAGGQGELGYGYTF. Drawing the rest from reference TRBV7-2 and TRBJ1-2, the complete variable domain is GAGVSQSPSNKVTEKGKDVELRCDPISGHTALYWYRQSLGQGLEFLIYFQGNSAPDKSGLPSDRFSAERTGGSVSTLTIQRTQQEDSAVYLCASSPAGGQGELGYGYTFGSGTRLTVV.